The 15 T cell receptor beta chains listed next were all sequenced from one sample in a study of blood T cell repertoires in COVID-19. Assay: immunoSEQ multiplex PCR; the TCRdb copy retains only in-frame clones and omits some. This table holds about 68,000 clones, 85% found once. Sequenced sample: peripheral blood. Receptor source: a man aged 45 to 65 with acute or convalescent COVID-19.

The V call is TRBV7-8, the J call TRBJ2-2, with D perhaps matching TRBD2 (5 bases). CDR1 is SGHVS and CDR2 is FQNEAQ in the germline V gene. Deletions cut 4 bases from V and 5 bases from J, with 14 bases between. This CDR3 contains 15 residues. In nucleotides, the CDR3 is TGTGCCAGCAGCTCTACGGGGAGTAGGACCGGGGAGCTGTTTTTT. Translation gives CASSSTGSRTGELFF.

This clone appeared a few times. The chain employs TRBV6-4 and TRBJ1-1; TRBD1 matches at 8 bases. The CDR3 is 15 amino acids. Germline values: CDR1 MRHNA, CDR2 SNTAGT. V shed 6 bases and J 1 base; nucleotides not matched to a gene: 7. CDR3 coding DNA: TGTGCCAGCAGAAACAGGACAGGGACGAACACTGAAGCTTTCTTT. Translating it yields CASRNRTGTNTEAFF.

This chain uses TRBV21-1 with TRBJ1-5. TRBV21-1 corresponds to a pseudogene. This CDR3 has 14 residues. The CDR3 DNA reads as TGTGCCAGCAGCAAAGGGAGTCGCAATCAGCCCCAGCATTTT. It translates to CASSKGSRNQPQHF.

The chain couples TRBV6-5 to TRBJ2-7; TRBD2 aligns across 13 bases. Losses at the gene ends were 4 bases for V and 7 bases for J; bases not matched to a gene: 10. CDR1 MNHEY and CDR2 SVGAGI come from the germline V gene. The CDR3 has 16 amino acids. The CDR3 region is CASSSILAGGPSEQYF. The DNA for the CDR3 is TGTGCCAGCAGTTCGATACTAGCGGGGGGGCCTAGTGAGCAGTACTTC.

The rearrangement joins TRBV13 to TRBJ1-2, with 7 nucleotides matching TRBD1. Trimming removed 6 bases from V and 3 bases from J; junction bases left unmatched: 16. Germline-derived CDR1 and CDR2 are PRHDT and FYEKMQ (reference sequence). The CDR3 contains 17 residues. Here the CDR3 DNA reads TGTGCCAGCAGTAATCTCGACAGGGACCGGGGGTACTATGGCTACACCTTC. Protein sequence: CASSNLDRDRGYYGYTF.

This rearrangement joins TRBV19 to TRBJ2-7; 8 bases map to TRBD1. Germline V gene data show CDR1 as LNHDA and CDR2 as SQIVND (reference sequence). This CDR3 is built from 14 residues. V gave up 6 bases and J gave up 2 bases; unmatched junction bases: 6. In DNA, the CDR3 is TGTGCCAGTAGCCCGGACAGGGAGACCTACGAGCAGTACTTC. This codes for CASSPDRETYEQYF. The variable domain in full, with the rest retrieved from reference TRBV19 and TRBJ2-7, is DGGITQSPKYLFRKEGQNVTLSCEQNLNHDAMYWYRQDPGQGLRLIYYSQIVNDFQKGDIAEGYSVSREKKESFPLTVTSAQKNPTAFYLCASSPDRETYEQYFGPGTRLTVT.

This chain connects TRBV21-1 to TRBJ1-6; TRBD1 is taken as the D call from the table, unchecked against the DNA. TRBV21-1 is listed as a pseudogene. The CDR3 sequence is 14 residues long. CDR3: CASSKNRVRSPLHF. CDR3 nucleotides: TGTGCCAGCAGCAAAAACAGGGTCCGATCACCCCTCCACTTT.

The rearrangement joins TRBV5-1 to TRBJ1-3; the D gene is possibly TRBD1 (6 bases). This CDR3 is built from 15 residues. The V gene's germline CDR1 is SGHRS and CDR2 YFSETQ. The V gene lost 0 bases and the J gene lost 1 base, with 8 bases spanning the gap. DNA of the CDR3: TGCGCCAGCAGCTTGGAAGGGGGTTCTGGAAACACCATATATTTT. Amino acid sequence: CASSLEGGSGNTIYF.

This clone showed up many times. The rearrangement uses TRBV19 and TRBJ2-3; 8 bases map to TRBD1. The CDR3 sequence is 14 residues long. CDR1 is LNHDA, CDR2 SQIVND, per germline (reference sequence). The V gene end was trimmed by 4 bases and the J gene end by 4 bases; junction bases not matched to a gene: 4. CDR3 sequence: CASSTGGRADTQYF. DNA for the CDR3: TGTGCCAGTAGTACAGGGGGCCGGGCAGATACGCAGTATTTT.

The chain has TRBV4-2 and TRBJ1-3; D remains unclear. Trimming pared 1 base from V and 4 bases from J, leaving 14 bases between. The CDR3 length is 16 residues. Germline loops: CDR1 LGHNA, CDR2 YNFKEQ. The CDR3 coding sequence is TGTGCCAGCAGCCAAGTCGCTAATCAGGCAGGAAACACCATATATTTT. It yields the protein CASSQVANQAGNTIYF.

This chain joins TRBV7-8 and TRBJ2-1; D is possibly TRBD2 (6 bases). In germline, CDR1 is SGHVS, CDR2 FQNEAQ. V was pared by 6 bases and J by 4 bases, with 16 bases between. The CDR3 is 15 amino acids. CDR3 region: CASRPTRGFYNEQFF. CDR3 nucleotides: TGTGCCAGCAGACCGACTAGAGGGTTTTACAATGAGCAGTTCTTC.

This chain uses TRBV15 with TRBJ1-2; 7 bases agree with TRBD1. Looked up from germline, CDR1 is LNHNV and CDR2 is YYDKDF (reference sequence). Losses at the gene ends were 3 bases for V and 0 bases for J; bases not matched to a gene: 7. There are 16 residues in the CDR3. The CDR3 bases are TGTGCCACCAGCAGGGGACGGACAGGTCCTAACTATGGCTACACCTTC. Its translation is CATSRGRTGPNYGYTF.

The chain combines TRBV5-8 with TRBJ1-1; 7 bases line up with TRBD1. The CDR3 is 16 residues long. In germline, CDR1 is SGHTS, CDR2 YDEGEE. Unmatched junction bases numbered 11, after V lost 3 bases and J lost 3 bases. Here the CDR3 DNA reads TGTGCCAGCAGCTGGTACAGGGGCGCCCGCCACACTGAAGCTTTCTTT. This gives the protein CASSWYRGARHTEAFF.

V is TRBV5-4 and J is TRBJ1-1, with 7 bases identical to TRBD1. V shed 2 bases, J shed 3 bases, and the junction held 7 bases outside the gene matches. The germline V gene encodes CDR1 SGHNT and CDR2 YYREEE (reference sequence). The CDR3 extends over 15 amino acids. CDR3 coding DNA: TGTGCCAGCAGCTTAGGACTGGGACAGCACACTGAAGCTTTCTTT. This sequence encodes CASSLGLGQHTEAFF.

V is TRBV13 and J is TRBJ1-1, with D possibly TRBD1 on 6 matching bases. This CDR3 spans 16 amino acids. CDR1 and CDR2 (germline): PRHDT, FYEKMQ (reference sequence). The V gene lost 0 bases and the J gene lost 0 bases, with 11 bases spanning the gap. CDR3 bases: TGTGCCAGCAGCTTAGGCCGGGACAACCTGAACACTGAAGCTTTCTTT. This codes for CASSLGRDNLNTEAFF.